The sequence of this TCR beta chain was determined in a study of technical replicates of blood from a few donors. V shed 2 bases, J shed 0 bases, and the junction held 3 bases outside the gene matches. Germline V gene lookup returns CDR1 SGHNT and CDR2 YYREEE (reference sequence). The CDR3 has 15 residues. This table comes from immunoSEQ multiplex PCR, and its TCRdb copy is limited to in-frame clones, with some not included. Among around 80,000 clones listed, around 94% were seen once. This chain uses TRBV5-4 with TRBJ2-7; 9 positions agree with TRBD2. The source of this sequence is a human donor in good health. The sample consisted of T cells isolated from PBMCs. CDR3: CASSLSGGISYEQYF. The CDR3 DNA reads TGTGCCAGCAGCTTAAGCGGGGGGATCTCCTACGAGCAGTACTTC.